The 4 T cell receptor beta chains below all came from one sample that was sequenced in a study of blood T cell repertoires in COVID-19 (dated by TCRdb to 2019 to 2021). Library generation was performed with the immunoSEQ multiplex PCR assay. In TCRdb, the immuneACCESS table is reduced to in-frame sequences with V and J assigned. These tables do not hold every clone; where another copy was compared, an unresolved V gene accounts for under half, and the others remain unexplained. A total of fewer than 80,000 clones appear in this sample, roughly 90% of them only once. 6.3% of the sample lies in the top ten. The sequencing sample was made of peripheral blood. The receptor set was obtained from a man older than 75 with COVID-19, enrolled during active disease.

This clone has just a few counts. V usage is TRBV5-8 and J usage is TRBJ1-6; possibly TRBD1 for D (5 bases). Germline V gene sequence: CDR1 SGHTS, CDR2 YDEGEE. The CDR3 extends over 14 amino acids. Trimming pared 0 bases from V and 8 bases from J, leaving 9 bases between. CDR3 DNA: TGTGCCAGCAGCTTGGGACAGAGCGATTCACCCCTCCACTTT. It yields the protein CASSLGQSDSPLHF.

The chain employs TRBV2 and TRBJ1-5; possible D gene TRBD1, 6 bases. CDR3 length: 14 residues. The V and J ends lost 6 bases and 5 bases respectively, with 14 bases between them. Germline V gene data show CDR1 as SNHLY and CDR2 as FYNNEI. Written as DNA, the CDR3 is TGTGCCAGCAGGGGGGGGACATCGGATCAGCCCCAGCATTTT. The encoded protein is CASRGGTSDQPQHF.

This chain links TRBV21-1 with TRBJ2-7; TRBD2 was called by the table and not checked on the DNA. TRBV21-1 is a pseudogene. The CDR3 is 18 residues long. The CDR3 spells CASSKDRTSGRPSYEQYF. DNA of the CDR3: TGTGCCAGCAGCAAAGACCGGACTAGCGGGCGTCCCTCCTACGAGCAGTACTTC.

V is TRBV7-9 and J is TRBJ2-7, with D unclear. The CDR3 has 14 amino acids. V shed 5 bases and J shed 2 bases, with 13 bases lying between them. CDR1 and CDR2 (germline): SEHNR, FQNEAQ (reference sequence). The CDR3 protein is CASSRPELPYEQYF. The CDR3 DNA follows: TGTGCCAGCAGCCGCCCGGAGCTCCCCTACGAGCAGTACTTC.